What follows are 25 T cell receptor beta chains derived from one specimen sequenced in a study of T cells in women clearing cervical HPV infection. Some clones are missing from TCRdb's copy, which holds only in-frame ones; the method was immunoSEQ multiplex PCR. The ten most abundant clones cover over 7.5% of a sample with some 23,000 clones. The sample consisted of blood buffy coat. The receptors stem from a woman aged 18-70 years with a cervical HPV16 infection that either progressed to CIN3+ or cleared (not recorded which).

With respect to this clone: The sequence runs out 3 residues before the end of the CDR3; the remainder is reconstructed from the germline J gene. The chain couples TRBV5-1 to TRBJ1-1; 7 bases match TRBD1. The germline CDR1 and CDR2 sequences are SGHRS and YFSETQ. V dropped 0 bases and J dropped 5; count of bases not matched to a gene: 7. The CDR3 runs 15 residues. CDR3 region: CASSLVGQDLTEAFF. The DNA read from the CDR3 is TGCGCCAGCAGCTTGGTAGGACAGGACTTGACTGAA. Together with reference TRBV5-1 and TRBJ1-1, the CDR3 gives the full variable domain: KAGVTQTPRYLIKTRGQQVTLSCSPISGHRSVSWYQQTPGQGLQFLFEYFSETQRNKGNFPGRFSGRQFSNSRSEMNVSTLELGDSALYLCASSLVGQDLTEAFFGQGTRLTVV.

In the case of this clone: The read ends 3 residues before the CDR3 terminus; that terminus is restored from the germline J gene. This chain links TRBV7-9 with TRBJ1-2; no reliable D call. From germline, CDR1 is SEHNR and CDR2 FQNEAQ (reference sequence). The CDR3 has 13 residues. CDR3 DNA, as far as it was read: TGTGCCAGCAGTTCGTCACAGTCCTACGAC. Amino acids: CASSSSQSYD. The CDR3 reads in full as CASSSSQSYDYTF. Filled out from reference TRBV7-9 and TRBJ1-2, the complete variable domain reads DTGVSQNPRHKITKRGQNVTFRCDPISEHNRLYWYRQTLGQGPEFLTYFQNEAQLEKSRLLSDRFSAERPKGSFSTLEIQRTEQGDSAMYLCASSSSQSYDYTFGSGTRLTVV.

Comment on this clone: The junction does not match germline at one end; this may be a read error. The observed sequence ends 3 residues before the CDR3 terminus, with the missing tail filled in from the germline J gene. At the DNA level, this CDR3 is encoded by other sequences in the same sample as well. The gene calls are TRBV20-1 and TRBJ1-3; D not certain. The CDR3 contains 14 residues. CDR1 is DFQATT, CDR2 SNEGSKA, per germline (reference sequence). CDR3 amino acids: CSAMRGSAGNTIYF. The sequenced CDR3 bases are TGCAGTGCTATGAGAGGGTCTGCGGGAAACACG.

The CDR3 sequence is CASSSRSGANVLTF. The DNA read from the CDR3 is TGTGCCAGCAGCTCCCGTTCCGGGGCCAACGTC. The V gene is TRBV7-9, the J gene TRBJ2-6; D is unclear. Coverage ceases 3 residues before the CDR3 finishes, and the germline J gene fills in the end. V gave up 4 bases and J gave up 4 bases, with 8 bases separating them. CDR1 and CDR2 (germline): SEHNR, FQNEAQ (reference sequence). The CDR3 loop spans 14 amino acids.

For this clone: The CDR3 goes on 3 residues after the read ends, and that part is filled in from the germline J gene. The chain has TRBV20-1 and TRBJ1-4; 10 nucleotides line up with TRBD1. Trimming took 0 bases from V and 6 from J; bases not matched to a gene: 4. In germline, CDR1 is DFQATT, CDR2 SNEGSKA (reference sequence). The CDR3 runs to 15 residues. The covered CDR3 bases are TGCAGTGCTAGAGATTTGACAGGGGGCGATGAAAAA. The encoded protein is CSARDLTGGDEK. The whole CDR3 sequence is CSARDLTGGDEKLFF.

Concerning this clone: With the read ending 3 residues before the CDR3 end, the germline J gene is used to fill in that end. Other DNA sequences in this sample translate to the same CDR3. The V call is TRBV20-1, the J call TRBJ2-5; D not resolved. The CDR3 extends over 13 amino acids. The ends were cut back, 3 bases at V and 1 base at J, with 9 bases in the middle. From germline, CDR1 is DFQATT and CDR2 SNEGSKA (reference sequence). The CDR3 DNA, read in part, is TGCAGTGCTAGCCCTCAGATCCAAGAGACC. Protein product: CSASPQIQET. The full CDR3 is CSASPQIQETQYF.

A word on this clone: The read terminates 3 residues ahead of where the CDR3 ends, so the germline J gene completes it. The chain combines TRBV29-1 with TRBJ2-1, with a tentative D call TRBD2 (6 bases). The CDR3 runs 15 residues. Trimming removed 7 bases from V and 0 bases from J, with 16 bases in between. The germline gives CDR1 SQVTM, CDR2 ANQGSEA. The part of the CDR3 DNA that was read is TGCAGCGCGCGGCCCGCGGGGAGCTCCTACAATGAG. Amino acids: CSARPAGSSYNE. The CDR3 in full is CSARPAGSSYNEQFF.

CDR3 bases read: TGTGCCATCAGTGAGCGGGACACCACCGGGGAG. This encodes CAISERDTTGE. The complete CDR3 reads CAISERDTTGELFF. The chain links TRBV10-3 to TRBJ2-2; perhaps TRBD1 as D (6 bases). Coverage ceases 3 residues before the CDR3 finishes, and the germline J gene fills in the end. The CDR3 is 14 amino acids. Deletions cut 2 bases from V and 4 bases from J, with 8 bases between. Germline V gene sequence: CDR1 ENHRY, CDR2 SYGVKD.

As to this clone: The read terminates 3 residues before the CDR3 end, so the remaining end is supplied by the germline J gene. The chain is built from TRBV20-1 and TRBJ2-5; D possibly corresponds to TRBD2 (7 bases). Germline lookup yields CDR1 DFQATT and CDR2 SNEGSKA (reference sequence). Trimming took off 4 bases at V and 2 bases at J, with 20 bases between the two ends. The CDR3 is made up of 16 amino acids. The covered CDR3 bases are TGCAGTGCTACACACCCACGGGGGGCGGGACAAGAGACC. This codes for CSATHPRGAGQET. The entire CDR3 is CSATHPRGAGQETQYF.

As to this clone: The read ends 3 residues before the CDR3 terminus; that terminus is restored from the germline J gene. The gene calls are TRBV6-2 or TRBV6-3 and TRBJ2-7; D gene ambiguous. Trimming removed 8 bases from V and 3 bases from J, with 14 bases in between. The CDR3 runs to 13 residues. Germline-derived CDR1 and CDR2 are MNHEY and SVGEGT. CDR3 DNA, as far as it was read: TGTGCCAGCTCGCCGACTCTATACTACGAG. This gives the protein CASSPTLYYE. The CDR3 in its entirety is CASSPTLYYEQYF.

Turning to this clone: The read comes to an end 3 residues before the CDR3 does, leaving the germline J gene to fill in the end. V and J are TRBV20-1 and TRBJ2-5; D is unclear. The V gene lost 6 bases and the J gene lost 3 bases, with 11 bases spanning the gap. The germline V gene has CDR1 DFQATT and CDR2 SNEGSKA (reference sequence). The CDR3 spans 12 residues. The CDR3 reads CSASRSEETQYF. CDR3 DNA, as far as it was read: TGCAGTGCGTCTAGATCAGAAGAGACC.

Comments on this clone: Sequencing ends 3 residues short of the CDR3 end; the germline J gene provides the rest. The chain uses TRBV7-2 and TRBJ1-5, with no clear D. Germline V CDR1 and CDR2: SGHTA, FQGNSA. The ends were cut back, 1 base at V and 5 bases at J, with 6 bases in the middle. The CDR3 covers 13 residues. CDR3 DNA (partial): TGTGCCAGCAGCTTAGGTCCTTATCAGCCC. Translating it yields CASSLGPYQP. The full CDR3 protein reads CASSLGPYQPQHF.

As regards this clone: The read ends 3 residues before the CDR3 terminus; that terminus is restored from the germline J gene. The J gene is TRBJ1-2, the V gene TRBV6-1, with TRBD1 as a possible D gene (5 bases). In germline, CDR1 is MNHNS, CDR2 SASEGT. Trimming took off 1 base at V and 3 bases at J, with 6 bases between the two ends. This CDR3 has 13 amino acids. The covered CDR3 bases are TGTGCCAGCAGTGAAGTAGGGGACTATGGC. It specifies CASSEVGDYG. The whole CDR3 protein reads CASSEVGDYGYTF.

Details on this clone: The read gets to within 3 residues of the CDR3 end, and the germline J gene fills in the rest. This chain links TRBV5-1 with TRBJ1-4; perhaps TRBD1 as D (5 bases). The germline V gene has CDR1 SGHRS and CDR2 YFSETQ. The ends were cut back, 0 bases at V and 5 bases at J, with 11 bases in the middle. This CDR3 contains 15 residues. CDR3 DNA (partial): TGCGCCAGCAGCTTGGCCCCAGGGCAAAATGAAAAA. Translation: CASSLAPGQNEK. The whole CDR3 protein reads CASSLAPGQNEKLFF.

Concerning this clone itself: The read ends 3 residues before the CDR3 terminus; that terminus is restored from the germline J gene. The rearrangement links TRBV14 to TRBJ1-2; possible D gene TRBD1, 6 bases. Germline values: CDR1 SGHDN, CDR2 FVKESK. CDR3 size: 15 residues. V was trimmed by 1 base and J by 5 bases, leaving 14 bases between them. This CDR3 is CASSQVSGQTYGYTF. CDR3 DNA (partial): TGTGCCAGCAGCCAAGTCTCCGGACAGACTTATGGC. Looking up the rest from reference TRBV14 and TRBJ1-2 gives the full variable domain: EAGVTQFPSHSVIEKGQTVTLRCDPISGHDNLYWYRRVMGKEIKFLLHFVKESKQDESGMPNNRFLAERTGGTYSTLKVQPAELEDSGVYFCASSQVSGQTYGYTFGSGTRLTVV.

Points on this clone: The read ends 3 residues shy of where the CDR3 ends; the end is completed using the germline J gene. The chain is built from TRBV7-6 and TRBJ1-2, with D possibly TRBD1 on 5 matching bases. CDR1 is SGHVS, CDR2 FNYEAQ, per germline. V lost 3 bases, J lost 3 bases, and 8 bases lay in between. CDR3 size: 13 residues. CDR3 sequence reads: CASSLGGDYGYTF. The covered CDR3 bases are TGTGCCAGCAGCTTGGGGGGGGACTATGGC.

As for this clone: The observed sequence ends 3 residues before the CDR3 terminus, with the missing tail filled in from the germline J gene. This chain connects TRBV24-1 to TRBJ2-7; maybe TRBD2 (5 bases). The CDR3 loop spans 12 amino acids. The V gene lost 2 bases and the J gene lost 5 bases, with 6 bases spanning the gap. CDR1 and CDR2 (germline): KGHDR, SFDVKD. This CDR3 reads CATSDSRDEQYF. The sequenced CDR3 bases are TGTGCCACCAGTGATTCGAGGGACGAG.

The part of the CDR3 DNA that was read is TGTGCCAGCAGTGAACCCTTCTGGACTAGCGGGAGAGTGGGGAATGAG. Translated: CASSEPFWTSGRVGNE. The whole CDR3 is CASSEPFWTSGRVGNEQFF. This chain joins TRBV6-1 and TRBJ2-1; 13 bases line up with TRBD2. The read finishes 3 residues shy of the CDR3 end, and the germline J gene is used to complete it. The length of the CDR3 is 19 residues. From germline, CDR1 is MNHNS and CDR2 SASEGT. Unmatched junction bases numbered 14, after V lost 2 bases and J lost 7 bases.

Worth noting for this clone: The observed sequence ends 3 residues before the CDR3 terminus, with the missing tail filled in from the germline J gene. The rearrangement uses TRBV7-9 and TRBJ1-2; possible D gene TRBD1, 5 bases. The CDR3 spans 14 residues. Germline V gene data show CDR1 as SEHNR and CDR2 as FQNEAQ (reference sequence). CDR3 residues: CASSLGRTMYDYTF. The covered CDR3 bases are TGTGCCAGCAGCTTAGGACGGACAATGTACGAC.

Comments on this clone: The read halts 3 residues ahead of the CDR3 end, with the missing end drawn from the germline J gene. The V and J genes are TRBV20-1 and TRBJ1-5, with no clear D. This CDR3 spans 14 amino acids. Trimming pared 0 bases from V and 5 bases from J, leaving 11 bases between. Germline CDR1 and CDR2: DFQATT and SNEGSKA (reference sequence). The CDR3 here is CSAREAVRDQPQHF. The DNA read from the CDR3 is TGCAGTGCTAGAGAAGCAGTCCGGGATCAGCCC.

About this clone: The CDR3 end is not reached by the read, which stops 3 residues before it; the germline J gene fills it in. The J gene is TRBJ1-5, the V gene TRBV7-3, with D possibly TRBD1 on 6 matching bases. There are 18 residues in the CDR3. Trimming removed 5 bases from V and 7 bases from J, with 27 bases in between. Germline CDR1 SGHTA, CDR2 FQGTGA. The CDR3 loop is CASSPPKQGITGRQPQHF. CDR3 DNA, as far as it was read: TGTGCCAGCAGCCCACCAAAACAGGGAATCACGGGGCGCCAGCCC.

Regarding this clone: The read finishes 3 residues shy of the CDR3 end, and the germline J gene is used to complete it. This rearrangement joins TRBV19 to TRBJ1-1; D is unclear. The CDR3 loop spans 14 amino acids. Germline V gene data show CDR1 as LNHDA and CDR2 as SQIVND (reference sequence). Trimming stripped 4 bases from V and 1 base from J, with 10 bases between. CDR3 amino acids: CASSRQFTNTEAFF. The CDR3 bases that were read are TGTGCCAGTAGTAGACAATTCACGAACACTGAA.

The sequenced CDR3 bases are TGTGCCAGCAGTTCCGGGACAGGGAACACCGGGGAG. Translated: CASSSGTGNTGE. The CDR3, in full, reads CASSSGTGNTGELFF. The V call is TRBV11-3, the J call TRBJ2-2; 8 nucleotides align to TRBD1. The read stops 3 residues short of the end of the CDR3; the missing end is completed from the germline J gene. Germline CDR1 and CDR2: SGHNT and YENEEA. The CDR3 is 15 amino acids. V was pared by 6 bases and J by 1 base, with 4 bases of the junction left unmatched. Full variable domain (rest looked up from reference TRBV11-3 and TRBJ2-2): EAGVVQSPRYKIIEKKQPVAFWCNPISGHNTLYWYLQNLGQGPELLIRYENEEAVDDSQLPKDRFSAERLKGVDSTLKIQPAELGDSAVYLCASSSGTGNTGELFFGEGSRLTVL.

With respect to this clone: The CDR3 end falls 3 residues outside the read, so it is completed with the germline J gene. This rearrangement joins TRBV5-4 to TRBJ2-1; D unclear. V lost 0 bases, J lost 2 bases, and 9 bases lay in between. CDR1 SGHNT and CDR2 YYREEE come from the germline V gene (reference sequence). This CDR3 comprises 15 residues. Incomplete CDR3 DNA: TGTGCCAGCAGCTTGGTCGGCGGCACCTACAATGAG. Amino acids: CASSLVGGTYNE. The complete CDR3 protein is CASSLVGGTYNEQFF.

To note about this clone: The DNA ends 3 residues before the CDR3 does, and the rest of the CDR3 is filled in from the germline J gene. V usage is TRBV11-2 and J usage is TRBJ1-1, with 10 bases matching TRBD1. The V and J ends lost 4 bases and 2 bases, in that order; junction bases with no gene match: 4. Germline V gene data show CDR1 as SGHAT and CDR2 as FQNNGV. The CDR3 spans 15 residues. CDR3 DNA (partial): TGTGCCAGCAGCTCTGGGACAGGGGCAAACACTGAA. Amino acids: CASSSGTGANTE. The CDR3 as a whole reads CASSSGTGANTEAFF.